Sequencing of this T cell receptor (beta chain) was carried out in a study of T-cell reconstitution after alpha-beta-depleted transplantation in children. Study-level results: At around two months after transplant, the alpha-beta T cells were reportedly derived from several hundred expanded clones that came from non-depleted graft cells. Recipient T cells and thymic progenitors that survived gave rise to the high TCRbeta diversity observed at day 60 in some patients.

This clonotype has only a few counts. The antigen is unknown. V lost 1 base, J lost 2 bases, and 7 bases lay in between. Looked up from germline, CDR1 is SGHTA and CDR2 is FQGTGA. This CDR3 contains 14 residues. Preparation of the TCRbeta library was carried out with unique molecular identifiers. TCRdb fed the PCR reads into MiXCR, producing one record per CDR3 protein. The sample consists of around 960,000 distinct CDR3 sequences, under 30% of them appearing once. The chain employs TRBV7-3 and TRBJ2-3; no definite D call. The TCR comes from a boy younger than two who had a stem cell transplant for SCID, so the T cells may come from the graft donor. Sequences were derived from PBMCs, mostly from graft donor cells, sampled 360 days after TCRalphabeta/CD19-depleted stem cell transplant. The CDR3, as DNA: TGTGCCAGCAGCTTAATCGGTTCCACAGATACGCAGTATTTT. It codes for CASSLIGSTDTQYF.